This TCR beta chain derives from a study of shared clonotypes between healthy human individuals. Method: immunoSEQ multiplex PCR; TCRdb's copy keeps in-frame clones and lacks some. The table shows about 1 million clones, with around 76% occurring only once. The germline CDR1 and CDR2 sequences are SGHRS and YFSETQ. V lost 4 bases, J lost 1 base, and 20 bases lay in between. CDR3 length: 18 amino acids. Sequencing input: memory CD4+ T cells sorted from blood. Subset: CD45RA-negative fraction. The clonotype comes from a man aged 18 to 35 in good health. The chain has TRBV5-1 and TRBJ1-4, with no clear D. The CDR3 loop is CASSKGLAGVGTNEKLFF. The CDR3, as DNA: TGCGCCAGCAGCAAAGGACTAGCGGGAGTTGGAACTAATGAAAAACTGTTTTTT.